The 16 T cell receptor beta chains below were found in one sample sequenced in a study of T cell responses to AZD1222 COVID-19 vaccine. Clones were sequenced by immunoSEQ multiplex PCR, and TCRdb holds only the in-frame ones, with some missing. The repertoire consists of about 130,000 clones, with over 75% occurring once and the leading ten covering 5% to 6%. Source: peripheral blood, taken 28 days after the second AZD1222 dose. Every receptor here comes from an adult who received the AZD1222 COVID-19 vaccine.

V usage is TRBV30 and J usage is TRBJ2-3; D gene unclear. Germline V gene lookup returns CDR1 GTSNPN and CDR2 SVGIG (reference sequence). Trimming removed 3 bases from V and 2 bases from J, with 3 bases in between. The CDR3 sequence is 11 residues long. The CDR3 protein is CAWSLTDTQYF. As DNA, the CDR3 is TGTGCCTGGAGCCTCACAGATACGCAGTATTTT.

The V call is TRBV4-2, the J call TRBJ2-4; 10 bases map to TRBD2. J lost 8 bases, V lost 0 bases, and 7 bases had no gene match. This CDR3 spans 16 amino acids. CDR1 is LGHNA and CDR2 is YNFKEQ in the germline V gene. The CDR3: CASSQDQRGGPDIQYF. The CDR3 DNA is TGTGCCAGCAGCCAAGATCAGCGGGGGGGCCCAGACATTCAGTACTTC.

This clone has more than one count but fewer than ten. This chain's CDR3 is CASSFTSNQPQHF. The DNA for the CDR3 is TGTGCCAGCAGCTTCACTAGCAATCAGCCCCAGCATTTT. The genes are TRBV12-3 or TRBV12-4 and TRBJ1-5; D is ambiguous. The CDR3 totals 13 residues. The ends were cut back, 6 bases at V and 0 bases at J, with 6 bases in the middle.

J is TRBJ2-7 and V is TRBV6-4; 9 bases fit TRBD2. Germline trimming cut 6 bases from V and 6 bases from J; bases unmatched to any gene: 9. The CDR3 covers 14 residues. The germline gives CDR1 MRHNA, CDR2 SNTAGT. This CDR3 reads CASSTSGTSTEQYF. CDR3 bases: TGTGCCAGCAGCACATCCGGGACTAGCACCGAGCAGTACTTC.

This sequence joins TRBV5-1 and TRBJ1-1, with 7 bases matching TRBD1. The V gene's germline CDR1 is SGHRS and CDR2 YFSETQ. The trim removed 1 base at V and 3 bases at J, leaving 3 bases unmatched. The CDR3 totals 14 residues. DNA for the CDR3: TGCGCCAGCAGCTTGACAGGGGCGGACACTGAAGCTTTCTTT. This translates into CASSLTGADTEAFF.

This chain's CDR3 is CASSPGGGEGKNIQYF. For the CDR3, the DNA is TGTGCCAGCAGTCCCGGGGGGGGAGAGGGCAAAAACATTCAGTACTTC. The chain links TRBV28 to TRBJ2-4; TRBD2 aligns across 8 bases. CDR1 MDHEN and CDR2 SYDVKM come from the germline V gene. The CDR3 sequence is 16 residues long. Trimming at V came to 5 bases and at J to 3 bases, leaving 9 bases not matched to a gene.

The J gene is TRBJ1-1, the V gene TRBV14; D perhaps matches TRBD1 (5 bases). Per germline, CDR1 SGHDN and CDR2 FVKESK. The CDR3 is 14 residues long. V gave up 6 bases and J gave up 4 bases, with 15 bases separating them. The CDR3, as DNA: TGTGCCAGCAGTAGGCGCGGGACTGGCACTGAAGCTTTCTTT. It specifies CASSRRGTGTEAFF.

The V gene is TRBV7-8, the J gene TRBJ2-1, with D possibly being TRBD2 (6 bases). Trimming took 6 bases from V and 2 from J, leaving 17 bases between them. CDR3 length: 16 residues. Germline values: CDR1 SGHVS, CDR2 FQNEAQ. The DNA for the CDR3 is TGTGCCAGCAGGCGTTCTCGAGGGAGGACCTACAATGAGCAGTTCTTC. The encoded protein is CASRRSRGRTYNEQFF.

This clone was observed a few times. The chain has TRBV2 and TRBJ1-6; 10 bases agree with TRBD1. Trimming took 9 bases from V and 9 from J; bases not matched to a gene: 8. CDR3 length equals 14 residues. Germline values: CDR1 SNHLY, CDR2 FYNNEI. The CDR3 region has the DNA TGTGCCAGAGCCTCCGGGACAGGGGTTTCACCCCTCCACTTT. Its protein product is CARASGTGVSPLHF.

J is TRBJ2-2 and V is TRBV19; the D gene is possibly TRBD2 (7 bases). Trimming took 2 bases from V and 1 from J, leaving 14 bases between them. The CDR3 is 17 residues long. CDR1 LNHDA and CDR2 SQIVND come from the germline V gene (reference sequence). CDR3 region: CASSISAGARNTGELFF. The DNA for the CDR3 is TGTGCCAGTAGTATAAGTGCGGGGGCTAGGAACACCGGGGAGCTGTTTTTT.

The V gene is TRBV5-1, the J gene TRBJ2-1; D unclear. Germline V gene lookup returns CDR1 SGHRS and CDR2 YFSETQ. The length of the CDR3 is 14 residues. V was pared by 5 bases and J by 4 bases, with 13 bases between. The CDR3 sequence: CASRSSPTYNEQFF. The DNA for the CDR3 is TGCGCCAGCAGGAGTAGCCCAACTTACAATGAGCAGTTCTTC.

This chain connects TRBV6-5 to TRBJ2-7, with TRBD1 matching over 9 bases. CDR1 MNHEY and CDR2 SVGAGI come from the germline V gene. J was trimmed by 3 bases and V by 7 bases; bases with no gene match: 7. CDR3 size: 14 residues. This chain's CDR3 is CASMRDRGDYEQYF. The DNA for the CDR3 is TGTGCCAGCATGCGCGACAGGGGGGACTACGAGCAGTACTTC.

The chain employs TRBV19 and TRBJ2-2; D might be TRBD2 (5 bases). V lost 4 bases, J lost 4 bases, and 13 bases lay in between. Per the germline V gene, CDR1 is LNHDA and CDR2 is SQIVND (reference sequence). This CDR3 contains 15 residues. The CDR3 DNA sequence: TGTGCCAGTAGTAATCACCACGGAGGCACCGGGGAGCTGTTTTTT. This translates into CASSNHHGGTGELFF.

The chain employs TRBV1 and TRBJ2-7; the table calls TRBD1, which could not be checked here. TRBV1 is described as a pseudogene. The length of the CDR3 is 14 residues. The CDR3 sequence: CTSSQGTGTYEQYF. For the CDR3, the DNA is TGCACCAGCAGCCAAGGGACAGGGACCTACGAGCAGTACTTC.

The chain carries TRBV5-8 and TRBJ1-1; D uncertain. Trimming removed 2 bases at V and 4 bases at J, with 3 bases between. There are 11 residues in the CDR3. Germline CDR1 is SGHTS and CDR2 is YDEGEE. CDR3: CASSFRTEAFF. The CDR3 coding sequence is TGTGCCAGCAGCTTTCGCACTGAAGCTTTCTTT.

The chain links TRBV12-3 or TRBV12-4 to TRBJ2-7; perhaps TRBD2 as D (5 bases). With 5 bases removed from V and 4 bases from J, the gap between germline ends came to 9 bases. The CDR3 sequence is 12 residues long. CDR3 amino acids: CASSTLEYEQYF. In DNA, the CDR3 is TGTGCCAGCAGTACACTAGAATACGAGCAGTACTTC.